This TCR beta chain derives from a study of T-cell reconstitution after alpha-beta-depleted transplantation in children. Preparation of the TCRbeta library was carried out with unique molecular identifiers. MiXCR was run by TCRdb on the PCR reads, yielding one entry per CDR3 protein. The data show about 540,000 distinct CDR3 sequences, with around 19% seen just once and 2.5% to 4% held by the top ten. Germline CDR1 reads SGHRS; CDR2 reads YFSETQ. V trimming: 0 bases; J trimming: 8 bases; junction bases outside the gene matches: 4. This CDR3 has 13 residues. Here the sequenced sample was PBMCs from the stem cell graft donor, taken from the stem cell graft. This rearrangement joins TRBV5-1 to TRBJ1-2; 7 bases fit TRBD1. This receptor was taken from a human donor who donated a stem cell graft to a child with acute lymphoblastic leukemia. The CDR3 DNA is TGCGCCAGCAGCTTGGAACAGGGGAGGGGCTACACCTTC. Amino acids: CASSLEQGRGYTF.